This T cell receptor (beta chain) derives from a study of blood T cell repertoires in COVID-19. At the level of the study: Samples of COVID-19 (acute and convalescent) were obtained from the United States, Italy and Spain. From T cells, B-cell-depleted T cells, or PBMCs came the material, which was cDNA or gDNA.

The ends were cut back, 4 bases at V and 2 bases at J, with 12 bases in the middle. Germline V gene data show CDR1 as LGHNA and CDR2 as YNFKEQ. CDR3 length: 15 residues. Per the original methods: Reference gene primer amplification gave estimated nucleated cell counts. The repertoire was sequenced with immunoSEQ multiplex PCR; TCRdb's copy has only in-frame clones and lacks some. V, J and clone size are those of that table, while D and trimming were read from the DNA. The sample includes tens of thousands of clones, over 70% of them seen just once. The sample taken for sequencing was peripheral blood. The source is a man aged 45-65 years with active or convalescent COVID-19. V usage is TRBV4-2 and J usage is TRBJ1-3, with D possibly being TRBD1 (5 bases). This CDR3 reads CASSLPGLAGNTIYF. The DNA for the CDR3 is TGTGCCAGCAGCCTTCCAGGGCTTGCTGGAAACACCATATATTTT.